Presented here are 21 T cell receptor beta chains from one specimen sequenced in a study of cytomegalovirus exposure and HLA in healthy donors. PCR used 60 Vbeta primers and 13 Jbeta primers. Measured with immunoSEQ multiplex PCR; TCRdb has only the in-frame clones, and not every one. The table includes about 200,000 clones, approximately 81% detected once. The sample consisted of PBMCs. The receptor source for this set is a man aged 25 to 40 in good health and CMV-seronegative.

The chain recombines TRBV6-6 with TRBJ2-3; D perhaps matches TRBD1 (5 bases). The CDR3 has 14 amino acids. The germline gives CDR1 MNHNY, CDR2 SVGAGI (reference sequence). Trimming cost V 2 bases and J 0 bases, with 6 bases left between them. In nucleotides, the CDR3 is TGTGCCAGCAGTTACCGACAGAGCACAGATACGCAGTATTTT. The encoded protein is CASSYRQSTDTQYF.

The chain carries TRBV28 and TRBJ2-7; perhaps TRBD1 as D (6 bases). Germline assignment: CDR1 MDHEN and CDR2 SYDVKM. V lost 7 bases and J lost 1, with 20 bases in between. The CDR3 is 16 amino acids. CDR3 in DNA: TGTGCCAGCATTGGTCAGGGGTTGCCCCTTTCCTACGAGCAGTACTTC. Its translation is CASIGQGLPLSYEQYF.

Notes on this clone: The junction departs from the called germline gene at one end, perhaps through a read error. The chain has TRBV29-1 and TRBJ2-6; D may be TRBD1 (5 bases). Germline CDR1 SQVTM, CDR2 ANQGSEA. The CDR3 runs 13 residues. CDR3 bases: TGCAGCGTTGATACTTCTGGGGCCAGCGTCCTGACTTTC. Protein sequence: CSVDTSGASVLTF. Complete variable domain (other parts from reference TRBV29-1 and TRBJ2-6): SAVISQKPSRDICQRGTSLTIQCQVDSQVTMMFWYRQQPGQSLTLIATANQGSEATYESGFVIDKFPISRPNLTFSTLTVSNMSPEDSSIYLCSVDTSGASVLTFGAGSRLTVL.

This clone was counted between two and nine times. CDR3 amino acids: CAINNRGYSETQYF. In DNA form, the CDR3 reads TGTGCCATCAACAACAGGGGGTATTCGGAGACCCAGTACTTC. The J gene is TRBJ2-5, the V gene TRBV10-3; TRBD1 agrees at 8 bases. The CDR3 totals 14 residues. CDR1 and CDR2 from the germline V gene are ENHRY and SYGVKD. Trimming removed 7 bases from V and 5 bases from J; junction bases left unmatched: 9.

The chain carries TRBV5-1 and TRBJ2-3; 10 positions agree with TRBD2. Germline V CDR1 and CDR2: SGHRS, YFSETQ. J gave up 4 bases and V 3 bases, and 11 bases lay outside the gene matches. The CDR3 consists of 17 residues. The CDR3 loop is CASSYGTSAGFSDTQYF. The CDR3 DNA reads TGCGCCAGCAGCTACGGGACTAGCGCCGGTTTTTCAGATACGCAGTATTTT.

The chain joins TRBV2 to TRBJ2-5; TRBD1 agrees at 12 bases. With V trimmed by 8 bases and J by 2 bases, 3 bases remained unmatched. The germline V gene encodes CDR1 SNHLY and CDR2 FYNNEI. The CDR3 extends over 14 amino acids. This CDR3 is CASAGQGAQETQYF. The CDR3 DNA reads as TGTGCCAGCGCGGGACAGGGGGCGCAAGAGACCCAGTACTTC.

This chain connects TRBV11-2 to TRBJ2-3, with a possible D match to TRBD1 (5 bases). V was pared by 6 bases and J by 0 bases, with 10 bases between. The CDR3 runs to 14 residues. CDR1 and CDR2 from the germline V gene are SGHAT and FQNNGV. CDR3 nucleotides: TGTGCCAGCAGTTTGGACATTAGCACAGATACGCAGTATTTT. The encoded protein is CASSLDISTDTQYF.

The chain uses TRBV6-5 and TRBJ2-5; TRBD2 agrees at 7 bases. The CDR3 spans 12 residues. After removal of 0 bases from V and 12 bases from J, the junction contained 4 bases not matched to a gene. Germline assignment: CDR1 MNHEY and CDR2 SVGAGI. The CDR3 DNA is TGTGCCAGCAGTTACTCTGGGAGGGCTGAGTACTTC. This gives the protein CASSYSGRAEYF.

This rearrangement joins TRBV10-1 to TRBJ2-1, with 11 bases aligning to TRBD2. The CDR3 sequence is 13 residues long. Germline V CDR1 and CDR2: WNHNN, SYGVQD (reference sequence). Trimming at V came to 3 bases and at J to 12 bases, leaving 4 bases not matched to a gene. CDR3 protein: CASSDSGGAVQFF. The CDR3 DNA is TGCGCCAGCAGTGATAGCGGGGGGGCCGTGCAGTTCTTC.

Points on this clone: The CDR3 carries no conserved terminal phenylalanine or tryptophan, so it likely arises from a read error. The chain couples TRBV28 to TRBJ2-6, with D possibly matching TRBD1 (5 bases). CDR3 length: 15 residues. Germline values: CDR1 MDHEN, CDR2 SYDVKM. The CDR3 region has the DNA TGTGCCAGCGGACGCGATACCTCTGGGGCCAGCGTCCTGACTCTC. It encodes CASGRDTSGASVLTL.

The chain combines TRBV9 with TRBJ2-3, with a tentative D call TRBD1 (5 bases). V was cut by 0 bases and J by 6 bases, with 20 bases left in between. CDR1 and CDR2 (germline): SGDLS, YYNGEE. This CDR3 is 17 amino acids long. The chain's CDR3 is CASSVVSPGYYRDTQYF. The CDR3 DNA sequence: TGTGCCAGCAGCGTAGTTTCTCCCGGGTATTACAGGGATACGCAGTATTTT.

This chain joins TRBV4-2 and TRBJ2-1, with 9 bases that match TRBD1. Germline V gene lookup returns CDR1 LGHNA and CDR2 YNFKEQ. The CDR3 has 15 amino acids. After removal of 8 bases from V and 8 bases from J, the junction contained 13 bases not matched to a gene. CDR3 in amino acids: CASGYRDREGDEQFF. The DNA of the CDR3 is TGTGCCAGCGGATATCGGGACAGGGAAGGCGATGAGCAGTTCTTC.

J is TRBJ2-1 and V is TRBV7-2; D perhaps matches TRBD2 (7 bases). This CDR3 is built from 16 residues. Germline CDR1 is SGHTA and CDR2 is FQGNSA. V dropped 5 bases and J dropped 1 base, with 15 bases sitting between them. DNA for the CDR3: TGTGCCAGCAGCATGGGCGGGGGCGGTTCCTACAATGAGCAGTTCTTC. Translated, it gives CASSMGGGGSYNEQFF. The complete variable domain, with remaining parts taken from reference TRBV7-2 and TRBJ2-1, reads GAGVSQSPSNKVTEKGKDVELRCDPISGHTALYWYRQSLGQGLEFLIYFQGNSAPDKSGLPSDRFSAERTGGSVSTLTIQRTQQEDSAVYLCASSMGGGGSYNEQFFGPGTRLTVL.

The chain joins TRBV2 to TRBJ1-1; no definite D call. Trimming took 6 bases from V and 4 from J, leaving 6 bases between them. Germline values: CDR1 SNHLY, CDR2 FYNNEI. The CDR3 runs to 11 residues. The CDR3 loop is CASSGGTEAFF. The DNA of the CDR3 is TGTGCCAGCAGCGGAGGCACTGAAGCTTTCTTT.

This clone came up a few times. The chain links TRBV7-8 to TRBJ2-3, with D perhaps TRBD2 (7 bases). CDR3 size: 15 residues. V lost 1 base and J 0 bases, leaving 8 bases between the germline ends. From germline, CDR1 is SGHVS and CDR2 FQNEAQ. In DNA form, the CDR3 reads TGTGCCAGCAGCTTAGAGGGGGGGAGCACAGATACGCAGTATTTT. Translating it yields CASSLEGGSTDTQYF.

This clone was recorded only once. The V call is TRBV7-2, the J call TRBJ1-1; perhaps TRBD1 as D (5 bases). Germline CDR1 is SGHTA and CDR2 is FQGNSA. The CDR3 is made up of 16 amino acids. V lost 5 bases to trimming and J lost 4 bases, with 20 bases between them. For the CDR3, the DNA is TGTGCCAGCAGCCCGGACACCTCCCGCTCGGGCACTGAAGCTTTCTTT. Translating gives CASSPDTSRSGTEAFF.

This chain links TRBV5-1 with TRBJ1-1; D might be TRBD1 (5 bases). CDR1 is SGHRS and CDR2 is YFSETQ in the germline V gene. V dropped 4 bases and J dropped 4 bases, with 17 bases sitting between them. CDR3 length equals 15 residues. CDR3 amino acids: CASSIGDSRSTEAFF. The CDR3 DNA is TGCGCCAGCAGCATAGGGGACTCGAGGAGCACTGAAGCTTTCTTT. Combining the CDR3 with reference TRBV5-1 and TRBJ1-1 gives the whole variable domain KAGVTQTPRYLIKTRGQQVTLSCSPISGHRSVSWYQQTPGQGLQFLFEYFSETQRNKGNFPGRFSGRQFSNSRSEMNVSTLELGDSALYLCASSIGDSRSTEAFFGQGTRLTVV.

The chain employs TRBV27 and TRBJ2-2; 9 positions match TRBD1. J lost 3 bases, V lost 5 bases, and 16 bases had no gene match. The CDR3 covers 19 residues. From germline, CDR1 is MNHEY and CDR2 SMNVEV (reference sequence). In DNA, the CDR3 is TGTGCCAGCAGTCCCTACCTTCCGGGACAGGGAGTCTACACCGGGGAGCTGTTTTTT. Its translation: CASSPYLPGQGVYTGELFF.

The rearrangement uses TRBV6-5 and TRBJ2-7; 8 bases fit TRBD1. Per germline, CDR1 MNHEY and CDR2 SVGAGI. V shed 10 bases and J 0 bases; nucleotides not matched to a gene: 8. CDR3 length: 14 amino acids. CDR3 amino acids: CATRGTGSSYEQYF. CDR3 DNA sequence: TGTGCCACCCGCGGGACAGGTAGCTCCTACGAGCAGTACTTC.

The rearrangement joins TRBV2 to TRBJ2-3, with D possibly being TRBD2 (7 bases). Germline-derived CDR1 and CDR2 are SNHLY and FYNNEI. The CDR3 has 14 residues. V gave up 6 bases and J gave up 1 base, with 11 bases separating them. The CDR3 DNA is TGTGCCAGCAGGGGGGGGCTTGGCACAGATACGCAGTATTTT. Translation: CASRGGLGTDTQYF.

J is TRBJ1-6 and V is TRBV6-4; D possibly corresponds to TRBD1 (6 bases). This CDR3 region has 15 residues. The V end lost 6 bases, the J end lost 14 bases, and 23 bases lay between the germline ends. CDR1 is MRHNA and CDR2 is SNTAGT in the germline V gene. The CDR3 region is CASRETGQRPVALHF. The CDR3 coding sequence is TGTGCCAGCAGAGAAACAGGACAGCGACCAGTCGCCCTCCACTTT.